One sample yielded the 28 T cell receptor beta chains listed below, sequenced in a study of siplizumab effects on memory and regulatory T cells (dated by TCRdb to about 2019). The method behind the library was the immunoSEQ multiplex PCR assay. Not all clones reach the TCRdb copy of this immuneACCESS table, which keeps in-frame sequences only. Checked studies attribute under half of the gap to unresolved V genes and leave the rest unexplained. The sample table lists 90,000 to 120,000 clones, roughly 93% of them with a count of one. Of the sample, approximately 0.67% is held by the ten largest clones. Sequencing was performed on Tregs sorted from blood. All receptors come from a human donor in good health.

The chain combines TRBV19 with TRBJ1-3; TRBD1 matches 7 bases. The CDR3 loop spans 16 amino acids. After removal of 2 bases from V and 4 bases from J, the junction contained 8 bases not matched to a gene. Germline V gene sequence: CDR1 LNHDA, CDR2 SQIVND (reference sequence). The CDR3 coding sequence is TGTGCCAGTAGTATACCACAGGGGCCTTCGGGAAACACCATATATTTT. Translating gives CASSIPQGPSGNTIYF.

The chain uses TRBV6-1 and TRBJ2-7; no clear D gene. Germline values: CDR1 MNHNS, CDR2 SASEGT. V was pared by 5 bases and J by 0 bases, with 14 bases between. The CDR3 contains 15 residues. CDR3: CASSSTPISSYEQYF. The CDR3 DNA sequence: TGTGCCAGCAGTTCAACGCCAATTAGCTCCTACGAGCAGTACTTC.

This clone came up once. This chain uses TRBV5-4 with TRBJ2-1, with TRBD1 matching over 8 bases. The V segment lost 5 bases and the J segment 4 bases; nucleotides outside the gene matches: 14. Looked up from germline, CDR1 is SGHNT and CDR2 is YYREEE (reference sequence). The length of the CDR3 is 17 residues. The CDR3 DNA is TGTGCCAGCAGGACAGGGATGGACAGGGTTGGGTACAATGAGCAGTTCTTC. It encodes CASRTGMDRVGYNEQFF.

This clone appeared a few times. The chain recombines TRBV5-6 with TRBJ1-2, with 7 bases lining up with TRBD1. With V trimmed by 4 bases and J by 2 bases, 5 bases remained unmatched. There are 14 residues in the CDR3. Germline V gene sequence: CDR1 SGHDT, CDR2 YYEEEE. Written as DNA, the CDR3 is TGTGCCAGCAGCCCGACAGGGAGGAACTATGGCTACACCTTC. As protein: CASSPTGRNYGYTF.

The genes are TRBV10-3 and TRBJ2-3, with D possibly matching TRBD1 (6 bases). Trimming stripped 5 bases from V and 3 bases from J, with 12 bases between. From germline, CDR1 is ENHRY and CDR2 SYGVKD. CDR3 length equals 14 residues. DNA for the CDR3: TGTGCCATCAGTTCACAGGGCTCGACAGATACGCAGTATTTT. It codes for CAISSQGSTDTQYF.

The rearrangement joins TRBV6-5 to TRBJ2-7, with 10 positions matching TRBD1. Germline CDR1 and CDR2: MNHEY and SVGAGI. V lost 6 bases and J lost 2; bases outside the gene matches: 4. CDR3 length: 14 residues. In DNA, the CDR3 is TGTGCCAGCAGAAGAGACAGGGGGCCCTACGAGCAGTACTTC. This sequence encodes CASRRDRGPYEQYF.

V is TRBV21-1 and J is TRBJ1-1; TRBD1 was called by the table and not checked on the DNA. TRBV21-1 is a pseudogene locus. This CDR3 contains 14 residues. DNA for the CDR3: TGTGCCAGCAGCAGGGGACAGGTGAACACTGAAGCTTTCTTT. Its translation: CASSRGQVNTEAFF.

The rearrangement joins TRBV7-3 to TRBJ2-7; weak D call: TRBD2 (6 bases). V was pared by 5 bases and J by 3 bases, with 17 bases between. Germline V CDR1 and CDR2: SGHTA, FQGTGA. CDR3 size: 15 residues. CDR3 DNA sequence: TGTGCCAGCAGCCCCCGTGGAGGGGCGGGCTACGAGCAGTACTTC. This sequence encodes CASSPRGGAGYEQYF.

The chain has TRBV2 and TRBJ2-1, with a weak D call TRBD2 (6 bases). Germline V CDR1 and CDR2: SNHLY, FYNNEI. V dropped 7 bases and J dropped 0 bases, with 13 bases sitting between them. This CDR3 is 15 amino acids long. CDR3 loop: CASNRDSGSYNEQFF. The CDR3 region has the DNA TGTGCCAGCAACCGGGACTCCGGCTCCTACAATGAGCAGTTCTTC.

The chain is built from TRBV18 and TRBJ1-5; no firm D call. Germline CDR1 and CDR2: KGHSH and LQKENI. Between the trimmed V and J ends, which lost 3 bases and 0 bases, there was a span of 12 bases. The CDR3 totals 16 residues. The CDR3 loop is CASSPRSSDSNQPQHF. The CDR3 nucleotides are TGTGCCAGCTCACCCCGGTCATCGGATAGCAATCAGCCCCAGCATTTT.

The chain couples TRBV7-2 to TRBJ1-6, with D maybe TRBD1 (5 bases). Germline V gives CDR1 SGHTA, CDR2 FQGNSA. The CDR3 is made up of 13 amino acids. V gave up 0 bases and J gave up 14 bases, with 11 bases separating them. The CDR3, as DNA: TGTGCCAGCAGCTTAGCGGAGGGGATAGCCCTCCACTTT. Translated, it gives CASSLAEGIALHF.

This chain joins TRBV5-1 and TRBJ2-3; D unresolved. CDR1 is SGHRS and CDR2 is YFSETQ in the germline V gene. Trimming left V 0 bases short and J 2 bases short, with 7 bases between. The CDR3 consists of 14 residues. This chain's CDR3 is CASSLGLHTDTQYF. CDR3 coding DNA: TGCGCCAGCAGCTTGGGACTGCACACAGATACGCAGTATTTT.

The chain employs TRBV15 and TRBJ1-4; TRBD1 might be the D (5 bases). The germline V and J ends were trimmed by 1 base and 5 bases, with 11 bases remaining between them. Germline CDR1 reads LNHNV; CDR2 reads YYDKDF (reference sequence). The CDR3 contains 15 residues. CDR3 nucleotide sequence: TGTGCCACCAGCAGAGGACCGAACAGGAATGAAAAACTGTTTTTT. Translation: CATSRGPNRNEKLFF.

The chain uses TRBV6-5 and TRBJ2-7, with D possibly TRBD2 on 5 matching bases. This CDR3 contains 13 residues. The V end was cut by 2 bases, the J end by 6 bases, with 11 bases between. From germline, CDR1 is MNHEY and CDR2 SVGAGI. This chain's CDR3 is CASSYPGRGEQYF. As DNA, the CDR3 is TGTGCCAGCAGTTACCCTGGTCGGGGCGAGCAGTACTTC.

The V and J genes are TRBV6-5 and TRBJ2-7, with a possible D match to TRBD2 (6 bases). This CDR3 contains 14 residues. V dropped 4 bases and J dropped 4 bases, with 14 bases sitting between them. In germline, CDR1 is MNHEY, CDR2 SVGAGI. DNA of the CDR3: TGTGCCAGCAGTTCATCGGGAGCGATGTACGAGCAGTACTTC. It is translated as CASSSSGAMYEQYF.

This chain uses TRBV7-3 with TRBJ2-2, with 7 bases matching TRBD1. Germline lookup yields CDR1 SGHTA and CDR2 FQGTGA. The CDR3 runs to 15 residues. The junction had 3 bases not matched to a gene; V was cut back by 0 bases and J by 5 bases. Written as DNA, the CDR3 is TGTGCCAGCAGCTTAACAGGGGGCGCAACCGGGGAGCTGTTTTTT. This sequence encodes CASSLTGGATGELFF.

The chain is built from TRBV19 and TRBJ1-5; D ambiguous. Germline CDR1 LNHDA, CDR2 SQIVND (reference sequence). The V end was cut by 4 bases, the J end by 9 bases, with 19 bases between. CDR3 length equals 15 residues. The CDR3 sequence is CASSNRTTYKRPQHF. The CDR3 nucleotides are TGTGCCAGTAGTAACCGAACAACCTATAAACGGCCCCAGCATTTT. The full variable domain, completed using reference TRBV19 and TRBJ1-5, is DGGITQSPKYLFRKEGQNVTLSCEQNLNHDAMYWYRQDPGQGLRLIYYSQIVNDFQKGDIAEGYSVSREKKESFPLTVTSAQKNPTAFYLCASSNRTTYKRPQHFGDGTRLSIL.

This chain uses TRBV16 with TRBJ1-2; 10 nucleotides match TRBD1. Germline V CDR1 and CDR2: KGHSY, FQNENV. The CDR3 covers 15 residues. Trimming at V came to 2 bases and at J to 6 bases, leaving 6 bases not matched to a gene. CDR3 nucleotides: TGTGCCAGCAGCCAACTAGGGACAGGGGAGCATGGCTACACCTTC. This sequence encodes CASSQLGTGEHGYTF. The full variable domain, rest sourced from reference TRBV16 and TRBJ1-2, is GEEVAQTPKHLVRGEGQKAKLYCAPIKGHSYVFWYQQVLKNEFKFLISFQNENVFDETGMPKERFSAKCLPNSPCSLEIQATKLEDSAVYFCASSQLGTGEHGYTFGSGTRLTVV.

The chain is built from TRBV5-1 and TRBJ2-1; the D is unclear. V gave up 0 bases and J gave up 10 bases, with 20 bases separating them. This CDR3 is 16 amino acids long. Germline V lookup: CDR1 SGHRS, CDR2 YFSETQ. The CDR3 bases are TGCGCCAGCAGCTTGGCCTTGTCCCCGCAGGTCAACGAGCAGTTCTTC. This encodes CASSLALSPQVNEQFF.

J is TRBJ1-2 and V is TRBV7-9; D unresolved. The V end was cut by 2 bases, the J end by 8 bases, with 15 bases between. The CDR3 is made up of 14 amino acids. The germline gives CDR1 SEHNR, CDR2 FQNEAQ (reference sequence). The CDR3: CASSLSQAMKGYTF. In DNA, the CDR3 is TGTGCCAGCAGCTTATCCCAGGCAATGAAAGGCTACACCTTC.

The chain joins TRBV6-5 to TRBJ1-1, with TRBD1 identical over 7 bases. This CDR3 has 14 residues. Germline loops: CDR1 MNHEY, CDR2 SVGAGI. J gave up 2 bases and V 2 bases, and 2 bases lay outside the gene matches. CDR3 coding DNA: TGTGCCAGCAGTTACAGGGGGCCTAACACTGAAGCTTTCTTT. This gives the protein CASSYRGPNTEAFF.

The chain is built from TRBV18 and TRBJ2-7, with 8 bases that match TRBD2. Looked up from germline, CDR1 is KGHSH and CDR2 is LQKENI. The CDR3 has 15 amino acids. The V segment lost 1 base and the J segment 1 base; nucleotides outside the gene matches: 3. This CDR3 is CASSPLAGPSYEQYF. The CDR3 DNA is TGTGCCAGCTCACCACTAGCGGGGCCATCCTACGAGCAGTACTTC.

The chain is built from TRBV5-1 and TRBJ1-3; tentatively, D is TRBD1 (5 bases). Trimming removed 2 bases from V and 2 bases from J, with 11 bases in between. This CDR3 region has 15 residues. Germline V gene sequence: CDR1 SGHRS, CDR2 YFSETQ. In nucleotides, the CDR3 is TGCGCCAGCAGCTTTACGGGGGGAGCTGGAAACACCATATATTTT. Translating gives CASSFTGGAGNTIYF. The whole variable domain, filled in from reference TRBV5-1 and TRBJ1-3, reads KAGVTQTPRYLIKTRGQQVTLSCSPISGHRSVSWYQQTPGQGLQFLFEYFSETQRNKGNFPGRFSGRQFSNSRSEMNVSTLELGDSALYLCASSFTGGAGNTIYFGEGSWLTVV.

This clone has just one count. The rearrangement uses TRBV21-1 and TRBJ1-4. TRBV21-1 is an annotated pseudogene. The CDR3 has 12 amino acids. The CDR3 nucleotides read TGTGCCAGCAGCAACCCTTGGGAAAAACTGTTTTTT. Its translation: CASSNPWEKLFF.

J is TRBJ2-1 and V is TRBV25-1; possible D gene TRBD1, 6 bases. Looked up from germline, CDR1 is MGHDK and CDR2 is SYGVNS. The V and J ends lost 2 bases and 10 bases respectively, with 6 bases between them. CDR3 length: 11 amino acids. CDR3 bases: TGTGCCAGCAGTGAAGGGACAGAGCAGTTCTTC. This gives the protein CASSEGTEQFF.

V is TRBV4-3 and J is TRBJ2-1; 9 bases are shared with TRBD2. Losses at the gene ends were 4 bases for V and 1 base for J; bases not matched to a gene: 2. CDR1 and CDR2 (germline): LGHNA, YSLEER. The CDR3 has 15 residues. CDR3 in amino acids: CASSLSGRSYNEQFF. In DNA form, the CDR3 reads TGCGCCAGCAGCCTCAGCGGGAGGTCCTACAATGAGCAGTTCTTC.

This chain links TRBV7-3 with TRBJ2-2, with TRBD2 identical over 8 bases. From germline, CDR1 is SGHTA and CDR2 FQGTGA. J gave up 5 bases and V 4 bases, and 6 bases lay outside the gene matches. CDR3 length: 15 residues. The CDR3 here is CASSSNSGNTGELFF. The CDR3 nucleotides are TGTGCCAGCAGCTCAAATAGCGGGAATACCGGGGAGCTGTTTTTT.

This chain joins TRBV21-1 and TRBJ2-1; TRBD2, the table's D call, was not compared with the DNA. TRBV21-1 has pseudogene status. CDR3 length equals 14 residues. CDR3: CASSKSLAGPEQFF. The DNA for the CDR3 is TGTGCCAGCAGCAAATCCCTAGCGGGACCTGAGCAGTTCTTC.